The 8 T cell receptor beta chains below all came from one sample that was sequenced in a study of regulatory T cells in long-lasting Graves disease. Time point reported: newly diagnosed GD, antithyroid drugs for less than 3 months. Extracted RNA from PBMCs served as the source of the TCR library. Construction of the TCR beta libraries employed iRepertoire HTBI primers in conjunction with Arm-PCR of CDR3 regions. TCRdb re-derived calls from the multiplex PCR reads in MiXCR, one entry per CDR3 protein. The data contain approximately 400,000 distinct CDR3 sequences, about 15% of them singletons. The data were also submitted as part of a second study, on T cells in Graves' hyperthyroidism and ophthalmopathy.

This specimen was peripheral blood mononuclear cells (PBMCs), taken at new diagnosis, from a patient treated with antithyroid drugs. These receptors all come from a middle-aged woman with Graves disease.

Note on this clonotype: A much larger clone differs from this one at a single base, so this may be a read error. The CDR3 spells CSASDRDYGYTF. The CDR3 DNA reads TGCAGTGCCTCGGACAGGGACTATGGCTACACCTTC. This chain joins TRBV20-1 and TRBJ1-2; 8 bases align to TRBD1. V lost 6 bases and J lost 3; bases outside the gene matches: 3. This CDR3 has 12 residues. Looked up from germline, CDR1 is DFQATT and CDR2 is SNEGSKA (reference sequence).

This clonotype came up a few times. The chain has TRBV15 and TRBJ2-1, with 8 bases identical to TRBD1. V lost 0 bases to trimming and J lost 5 bases; unmatched junction nucleotides: 0. Germline loops: CDR1 LNHNV, CDR2 YYDKDF (reference sequence). This CDR3 contains 14 residues. The CDR3 region is CATSRDRGHNEQFF. For the CDR3, the DNA is TGTGCCACCAGCAGAGACAGGGGGCACAATGAGCAGTTCTTC.

This clonotype was recorded at least ten times. An end of the junction does not agree with germline; a read error may underlie this. The rearrangement joins TRBV7-7 to TRBJ2-1; the match to TRBD1 covers 11 bases. From germline, CDR1 is SSHAT and CDR2 FNYEAQ (reference sequence). CDR3 size: 15 residues. CDR3 protein: CASSLGTGGDNEQFF. The CDR3 DNA reads TGTGCTAGCAGCTTAGGGACAGGGGGTGACAATGAGCAGTTCTTC. The full variable domain, its missing parts supplied by reference TRBV7-7 and TRBJ2-1, is GAGVSQSPRYKVTKRGQDVTLRCDPISSHATLYWYQQALGQGPEFLTYFNYEAQPDKSGLPSDRFSAERPEGSISTLTIQRTEQRDSAMYRCASSLGTGGDNEQFFGPGTRLTVL.

The chain joins TRBV25-1 to TRBJ1-1; D gene ambiguous. Germline V gene lookup returns CDR1 MGHDK and CDR2 SYGVNS. The V end lost 2 bases, the J end lost 4 bases, and 11 bases lay between the germline ends. This CDR3 has 14 amino acids. The CDR3 DNA is TGTGCCAGCAGTGAAGCGGGGATGGGCACTGAAGCTTTCTTT. Translated: CASSEAGMGTEAFF. Complete variable domain (other parts from reference TRBV25-1 and TRBJ1-1): EADIYQTPRYLVIGTGKKITLECSQTMGHDKMYWYQQDPGMELHLIHYSYGVNSTEKGDLSSESTVSRIRTEHFPLTLESARPSHTSQYLCASSEAGMGTEAFFGQGTRLTVV.

This chain joins TRBV19 and TRBJ1-3, with a tentative D call TRBD1 (5 bases). V shed 5 bases and J shed 0 bases, with 17 bases lying between them. There are 17 residues in the CDR3. The germline V gene has CDR1 LNHDA and CDR2 SQIVND (reference sequence). The CDR3: CASSGREQPSSGNTIYF. CDR3 DNA: TGTGCCAGTAGTGGCAGGGAGCAACCCTCCTCTGGAAACACCATATATTTT.

This clonotype occurred many times. The V call is TRBV24-1, the J call TRBJ2-5; 9 bases fit TRBD1. This CDR3 has 16 residues. Trimming removed 3 bases from V and 5 bases from J; junction bases left unmatched: 9. Germline assignment: CDR1 KGHDR and CDR2 SFDVKD. CDR3 sequence reads: CATSDPRTGADETQYF. In nucleotides, the CDR3 is TGTGCCACCAGTGATCCCCGGACAGGGGCGGATGAGACCCAGTACTTC.

This clonotype was seen repeatedly, ten times or more. This chain connects TRBV7-3 to TRBJ2-1, with D possibly matching TRBD2 (5 bases). The CDR3 covers 14 residues. The V end lost 8 bases, the J end lost 4 bases, and 15 bases lay between the germline ends. In germline, CDR1 is SGHTA, CDR2 FQGTGA. CDR3 DNA: TGTGCCAGCGGTCGGGGAGCTGGTTACAATGAGCAGTTCTTC. The encoded protein is CASGRGAGYNEQFF.

The rearrangement uses TRBV5-1 and TRBJ2-7; D is perhaps TRBD1 or TRBD2 (5 bases each). This CDR3 has 16 amino acids. Germline values: CDR1 SGHRS, CDR2 YFSETQ. V lost 4 bases, J lost 4 bases, and 21 bases lay in between. CDR3 coding DNA: TGCGCCAGCAGCCTAACAGGTGACTCTTCGGGGTACGAGCAGTACTTC. Translating it yields CASSLTGDSSGYEQYF.